A single sample gave rise to the 20 T cell receptor beta chains below, sequenced in a study of blood T cell repertoires in COVID-19. Sequencing was performed with immunoSEQ multiplex PCR; in TCRdb, only in-frame clones are kept and a portion is missing. The table lists some 200,000 clones, about 79% of them singletons, with 1.3% in the top ten. The specimen was PBMCs or T cells enriched from blood (not recorded which). These receptors were obtained from a woman aged 40 to 50 with acute COVID-19.

A few counts support this clone. The chain joins TRBV30 to TRBJ1-4; 7 bases map to TRBD1. Germline V gene data show CDR1 as GTSNPN and CDR2 as SVGIG (reference sequence). V lost 5 bases and J lost 3; bases outside the gene matches: 3. CDR3 length: 13 amino acids. The CDR3 loop reads CAWQTGPNEKLFF. The CDR3 DNA sequence: TGTGCCTGGCAGACAGGGCCTAATGAAAAACTGTTTTTT.

The V call is TRBV30, the J call TRBJ2-7; 7 bases agree with TRBD1. The CDR3 has 14 amino acids. Per the germline V gene, CDR1 is GTSNPN and CDR2 is SVGIG (reference sequence). The J segment lost 2 bases and the V segment lost 2 bases, leaving 6 bases of the junction unmatched. CDR3 sequence reads: CAWSPGTATYEQYF. The DNA of the CDR3 is TGTGCCTGGAGTCCGGGGACAGCTACCTACGAGCAGTACTTC.

CDR3 nucleotide sequence: TGTGCCAGCACGTTACCGCTACAGTCCTACGAGCAGTACTTC. This codes for CASTLPLQSYEQYF. This chain connects TRBV5-8 to TRBJ2-7; no clear D. Trimming pared 6 bases from V and 1 base from J, leaving 14 bases between. This CDR3 comprises 14 residues. Germline lookup yields CDR1 SGHTS and CDR2 YDEGEE.

The chain is built from TRBV5-1 and TRBJ2-7; D unresolved. Germline V gene sequence: CDR1 SGHRS, CDR2 YFSETQ. This CDR3 contains 15 residues. Trimming took off 0 bases at V and 2 bases at J, with 12 bases between the two ends. The DNA for the CDR3 is TGCGCCAGCAGCTTGGGGCCGACTCCCGCCTACGAGCAGTACTTC. Translation gives CASSLGPTPAYEQYF.

The chain has TRBV7-2 and TRBJ1-5; 9 bases are shared with TRBD1. Germline V gene sequence: CDR1 SGHTA, CDR2 FQGNSA. The CDR3 is 19 residues long. V was pared by 2 bases and J by 1 base, with 12 bases of the junction left unmatched. The CDR3 coding sequence is TGTGCCAGCAGCTTAACCGATTATTGGGACAGGGTAAGCAATCAGCCCCAGCATTTT. It is translated as CASSLTDYWDRVSNQPQHF.

The rearrangement uses TRBV7-9 and TRBJ1-5; weak D call: TRBD1 (6 bases). The V gene's germline CDR1 is SEHNR and CDR2 FQNEAQ (reference sequence). Between the trimmed V and J ends, which lost 1 base and 4 bases, there was a span of 8 bases. CDR3 length: 14 amino acids. CDR3 DNA: TGTGCCAGCAGCTTAGGACAGGAGAATCAGCCCCAGCATTTT. As protein: CASSLGQENQPQHF. The full variable domain, in which reference TRBV7-9 and TRBJ1-5 provide the parts outside the CDR3, is DTGVSQNPRHKITKRGQNVTFRCDPISEHNRLYWYRQTLGQGPEFLTYFQNEAQLEKSRLLSDRFSAERPKGSFSTLEIQRTEQGDSAMYLCASSLGQENQPQHFGDGTRLSIL.

This rearrangement joins TRBV27 to TRBJ1-2; TRBD1 matches at 7 bases. The CDR3 sequence is 12 residues long. The V gene's germline CDR1 is MNHEY and CDR2 SMNVEV (reference sequence). Trimming removed 6 bases from V and 4 bases from J; junction bases left unmatched: 2. The CDR3 reads CASRKGAYGYTF. The CDR3 DNA reads TGTGCCAGCAGAAAGGGGGCCTATGGCTACACCTTC.

Only a few counts were recorded for this clone. This chain joins TRBV11-1 and TRBJ2-1, with 9 bases fitting TRBD1. Trimming cost V 5 bases and J 6 bases; bases outside gene matches: 8. CDR3 length: 15 residues. Germline V gives CDR1 SGHAT, CDR2 FQDESV (reference sequence). The CDR3 region has the DNA TGTGCCAGCAGCCGCAGCCTGACAGGGGGCAATGAGCAGTTCTTC. It is translated as CASSRSLTGGNEQFF.

The CDR3 sequence is CASSQGPEDEQFF. In nucleotides, the CDR3 is TGTGCCAGCAGCCAAGGTCCGGAGGATGAGCAGTTCTTC. V and J are TRBV4-2 and TRBJ2-1; TRBD2 is a possible D gene (5 bases). Trimming left V 1 base short and J 8 bases short, with 9 bases between. CDR3 length: 13 amino acids. Germline CDR1 is LGHNA and CDR2 is YNFKEQ.

The chain employs TRBV19 and TRBJ1-2; 7 positions agree with TRBD1. J gave up 0 bases and V 6 bases, and 10 bases lay outside the gene matches. This CDR3 region has 16 residues. Germline-derived CDR1 and CDR2 are LNHDA and SQIVND (reference sequence). The CDR3 DNA sequence: TGTGCCAGTAGCCCAATCGACAGGGCCTCTAACTATGGCTACACCTTC. Amino acids: CASSPIDRASNYGYTF.

This chain uses TRBV4-2 with TRBJ1-2; the D gene is possibly TRBD1 (6 bases). The germline gives CDR1 LGHNA, CDR2 YNFKEQ. Trimming stripped 2 bases from V and 8 bases from J, with 9 bases between. The CDR3 spans 12 residues. The CDR3 reads CASSQWGLGYTF. The CDR3 DNA follows: TGTGCCAGCAGCCAATGGGGGCTCGGCTACACCTTC.

The V gene is TRBV2, the J gene TRBJ2-3, with D hard to call. CDR1 and CDR2 (germline): SNHLY, FYNNEI. V was pared by 6 bases and J by 0 bases, with 4 bases between. The CDR3 length is 12 residues. The CDR3 here is CASRLSTDTQYF. The CDR3 DNA reads TGTGCCAGCAGACTCAGCACAGATACGCAGTATTTT.

The chain recombines TRBV27 with TRBJ1-1; no definite D call. Germline CDR1 MNHEY, CDR2 SMNVEV (reference sequence). V lost 6 bases and J lost 1, with 21 bases in between. The CDR3 consists of 17 residues. The CDR3, as DNA: TGTGCCAGCAGCCTAACCCCCGGGGTGGCTTGGAACACTGAAGCTTTCTTT. Encoded protein: CASSLTPGVAWNTEAFF.

The chain joins TRBV20-1 to TRBJ1-2; D unresolved. The CDR3 has 11 residues. V was shortened by 5 bases and J by 6 bases, with 10 bases between the two germline ends. From germline, CDR1 is DFQATT and CDR2 SNEGSKA (reference sequence). Written as DNA, the CDR3 is TGCAGTGCTCGACCCGAGGATGGCTACACCTTC. It specifies CSARPEDGYTF.

The gene calls are TRBV7-8 and TRBJ2-7, with 7 bases matching TRBD2. Looked up from germline, CDR1 is SGHVS and CDR2 is FQNEAQ. Trimming cost V 2 bases and J 4 bases; bases outside gene matches: 11. This CDR3 is built from 16 residues. CDR3 residues: CASSLTGGGIGYEQYF. CDR3 nucleotide sequence: TGTGCCAGCAGCTTAACGGGGGGAGGGATTGGTTACGAGCAGTACTTC.

The V and J genes are TRBV27 and TRBJ2-7, with D perhaps matching TRBD2 (5 bases). The germline V and J ends were trimmed by 3 bases and 4 bases, with 16 bases remaining between them. This CDR3 region has 15 residues. The germline V gene encodes CDR1 MNHEY and CDR2 SMNVEV (reference sequence). The CDR3 reads CASSFRGSLVYEQYF. For the CDR3, the DNA is TGTGCCAGCAGTTTTCGAGGGTCACTAGTATACGAGCAGTACTTC.

The chain employs TRBV5-1 and TRBJ2-2; tentatively, D is TRBD2 (6 bases). There are 13 residues in the CDR3. CDR1 SGHRS and CDR2 YFSETQ come from the germline V gene. V lost 1 base and J lost 7, with 8 bases in between. In DNA, the CDR3 is TGCGCCAGCAGCTTGACTAGCCTCGGGGAGCTGTTTTTT. Translation: CASSLTSLGELFF.

The chain is built from TRBV19 and TRBJ2-1; TRBD2 matches at 10 bases. The ends lost 3 bases at V and 5 bases at J; junction bases unmatched: 4. Germline loops: CDR1 LNHDA, CDR2 SQIVND (reference sequence). The CDR3 sequence is 15 residues long. The CDR3 sequence is CASSILAGGNNEQFF. DNA for the CDR3: TGTGCCAGTAGTATCTTAGCGGGGGGCAACAATGAGCAGTTCTTC.

The rearrangement links TRBV19 to TRBJ1-3; D gene unclear. CDR1 and CDR2 from the germline V gene are LNHDA and SQIVND (reference sequence). CDR3 length: 13 amino acids. The germline V and J ends were trimmed by 5 bases and 0 bases, with 5 bases remaining between them. The CDR3: CASSLSSGNTIYF. CDR3 coding DNA: TGTGCCAGTAGTCTGAGCTCTGGAAACACCATATATTTT.

The gene calls are TRBV30 and TRBJ1-1; D gene ambiguous. In germline, CDR1 is GTSNPN, CDR2 SVGIG (reference sequence). The CDR3 totals 11 residues. The V gene lost 5 bases and the J gene lost 0 bases, with 4 bases spanning the gap. CDR3 sequence reads: CAWELNTEAFF. DNA of the CDR3: TGTGCCTGGGAGCTGAACACTGAAGCTTTCTTT.